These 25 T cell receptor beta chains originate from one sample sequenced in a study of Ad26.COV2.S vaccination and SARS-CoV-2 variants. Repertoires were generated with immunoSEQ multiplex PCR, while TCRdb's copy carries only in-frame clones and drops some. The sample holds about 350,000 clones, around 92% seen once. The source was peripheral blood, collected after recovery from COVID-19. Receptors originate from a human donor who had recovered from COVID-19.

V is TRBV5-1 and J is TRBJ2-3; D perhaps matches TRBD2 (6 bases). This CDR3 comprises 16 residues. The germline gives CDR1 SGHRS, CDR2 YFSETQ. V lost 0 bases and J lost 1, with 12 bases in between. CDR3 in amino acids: CASSLGPTRGTDTQYF. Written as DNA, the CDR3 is TGCGCCAGCAGCTTGGGCCCGACTAGGGGCACAGATACGCAGTATTTT.

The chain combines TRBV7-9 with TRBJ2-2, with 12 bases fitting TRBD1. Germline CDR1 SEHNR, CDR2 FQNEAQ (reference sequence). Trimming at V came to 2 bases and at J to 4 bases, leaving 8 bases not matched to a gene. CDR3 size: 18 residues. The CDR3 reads CASSLRDRGPRGTGELFF. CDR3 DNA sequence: TGTGCCAGCAGCTTAAGGGACAGGGGGCCCCGCGGCACCGGGGAGCTGTTTTTT.

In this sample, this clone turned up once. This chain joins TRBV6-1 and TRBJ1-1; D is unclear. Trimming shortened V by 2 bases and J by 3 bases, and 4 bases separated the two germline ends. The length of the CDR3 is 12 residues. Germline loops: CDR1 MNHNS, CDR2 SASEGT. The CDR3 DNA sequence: TGTGCCAGCAGTGAAAGGCACACTGAAGCTTTCTTT. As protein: CASSERHTEAFF.

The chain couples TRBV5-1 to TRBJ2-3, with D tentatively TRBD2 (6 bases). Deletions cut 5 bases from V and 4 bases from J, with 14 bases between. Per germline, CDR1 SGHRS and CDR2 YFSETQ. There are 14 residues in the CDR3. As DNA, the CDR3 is TGCGCCAGCAGTCTAGCGATTGGGGCAGATACGCAGTATTTT. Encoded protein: CASSLAIGADTQYF. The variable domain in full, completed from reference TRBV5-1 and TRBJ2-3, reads KAGVTQTPRYLIKTRGQQVTLSCSPISGHRSVSWYQQTPGQGLQFLFEYFSETQRNKGNFPGRFSGRQFSNSRSEMNVSTLELGDSALYLCASSLAIGADTQYFGPGTRLTVL.

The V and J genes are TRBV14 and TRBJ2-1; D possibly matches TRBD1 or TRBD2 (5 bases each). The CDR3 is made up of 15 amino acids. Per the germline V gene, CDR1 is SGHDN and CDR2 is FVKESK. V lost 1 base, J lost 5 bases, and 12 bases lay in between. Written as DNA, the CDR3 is TGTGCCAGCAGCCAAGTGTGGGACGAGAACAATGAGCAGTTCTTC. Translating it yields CASSQVWDENNEQFF.

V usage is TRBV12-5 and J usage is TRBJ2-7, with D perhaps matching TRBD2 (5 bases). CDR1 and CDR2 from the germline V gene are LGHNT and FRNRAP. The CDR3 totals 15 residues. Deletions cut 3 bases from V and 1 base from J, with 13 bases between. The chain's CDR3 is CASGLGIARSYEQYF. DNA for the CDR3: TGTGCTAGTGGTTTAGGGATAGCGCGATCCTACGAGCAGTACTTC.

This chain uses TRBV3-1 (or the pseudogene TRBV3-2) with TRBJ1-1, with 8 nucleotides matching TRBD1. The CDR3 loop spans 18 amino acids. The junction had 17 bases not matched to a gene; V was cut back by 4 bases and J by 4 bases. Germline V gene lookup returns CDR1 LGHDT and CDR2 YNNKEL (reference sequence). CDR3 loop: CASSRPPQGAGQITEAFF. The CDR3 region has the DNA TGTGCCAGCAGCCGCCCACCCCAGGGGGCTGGTCAGATCACTGAAGCTTTCTTT.

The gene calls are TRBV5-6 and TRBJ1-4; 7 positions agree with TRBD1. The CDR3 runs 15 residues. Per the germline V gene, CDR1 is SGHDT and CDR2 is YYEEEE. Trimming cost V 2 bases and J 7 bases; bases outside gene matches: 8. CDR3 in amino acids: CASSLSQGLSEKLFF. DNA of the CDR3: TGTGCCAGCAGCTTATCACAGGGGCTGAGTGAAAAACTGTTTTTT. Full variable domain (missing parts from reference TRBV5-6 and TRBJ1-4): DAGVTQSPTHLIKTRGQQVTLRCSPKSGHDTVSWYQQALGQGPQFIFQYYEEEERQRGNFPDRFSGHQFPNYSSELNVNALLLGDSALYLCASSLSQGLSEKLFFGSGTQLSVL.

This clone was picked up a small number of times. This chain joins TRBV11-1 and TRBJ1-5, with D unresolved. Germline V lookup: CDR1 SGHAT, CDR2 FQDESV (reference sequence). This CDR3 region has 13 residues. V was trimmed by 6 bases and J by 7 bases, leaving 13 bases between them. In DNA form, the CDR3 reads TGTGCCAGCAGTATCGATCCGATCCAGCCCCAGCATTTT. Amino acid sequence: CASSIDPIQPQHF.

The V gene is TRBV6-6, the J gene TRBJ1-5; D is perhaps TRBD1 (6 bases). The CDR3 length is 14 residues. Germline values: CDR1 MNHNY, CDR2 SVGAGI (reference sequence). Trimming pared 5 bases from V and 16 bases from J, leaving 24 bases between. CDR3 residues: CASSPLQRGRPDHF. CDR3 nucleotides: TGTGCCAGCAGTCCTCTCCAGCGGGGGCGGCCCGATCATTTT.

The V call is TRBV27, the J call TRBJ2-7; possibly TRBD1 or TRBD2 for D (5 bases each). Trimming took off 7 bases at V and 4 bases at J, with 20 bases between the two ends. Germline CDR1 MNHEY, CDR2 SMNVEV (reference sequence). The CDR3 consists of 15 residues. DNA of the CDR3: TGTGCCAGCACCCGACGAGGGGATTTGGGGTACGAGCAGTACTTC. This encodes CASTRRGDLGYEQYF.

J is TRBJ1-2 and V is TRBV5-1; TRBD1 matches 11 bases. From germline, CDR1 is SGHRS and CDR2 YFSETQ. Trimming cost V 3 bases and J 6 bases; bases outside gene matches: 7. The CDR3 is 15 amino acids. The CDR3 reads CASSSLRDRGNGYTF. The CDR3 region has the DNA TGCGCCAGCAGCTCTCTCCGGGACAGGGGGAATGGCTACACCTTC.

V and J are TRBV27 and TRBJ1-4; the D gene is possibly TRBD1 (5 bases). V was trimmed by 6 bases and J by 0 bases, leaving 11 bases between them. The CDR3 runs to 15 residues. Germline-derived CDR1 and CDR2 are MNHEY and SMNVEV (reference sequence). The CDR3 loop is CASRSRAATNEKLFF. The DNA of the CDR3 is TGTGCCAGCAGAAGCAGGGCTGCAACTAATGAAAAACTGTTTTTT.

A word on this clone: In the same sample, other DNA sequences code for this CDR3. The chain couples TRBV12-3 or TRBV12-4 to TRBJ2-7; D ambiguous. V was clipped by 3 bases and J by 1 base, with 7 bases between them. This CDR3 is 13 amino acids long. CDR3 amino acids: CASSFRVSYEQYF. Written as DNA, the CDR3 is TGTGCCAGCAGTTTCCGGGTATCCTACGAGCAGTACTTC.

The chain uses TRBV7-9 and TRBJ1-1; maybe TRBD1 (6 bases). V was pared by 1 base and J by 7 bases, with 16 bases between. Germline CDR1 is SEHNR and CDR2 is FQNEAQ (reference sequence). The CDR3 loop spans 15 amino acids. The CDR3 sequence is CASSLVGGGGDEAFF. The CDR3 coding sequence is TGTGCCAGCAGCTTAGTTGGGGGCGGCGGGGATGAAGCTTTCTTT.

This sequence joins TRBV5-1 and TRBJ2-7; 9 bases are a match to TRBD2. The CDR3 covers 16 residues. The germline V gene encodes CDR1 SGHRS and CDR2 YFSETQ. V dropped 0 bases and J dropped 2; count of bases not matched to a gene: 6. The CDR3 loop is CASSLAPGTSPYEQYF. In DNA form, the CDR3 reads TGCGCCAGCAGCTTGGCCCCAGGGACTAGCCCCTACGAGCAGTACTTC. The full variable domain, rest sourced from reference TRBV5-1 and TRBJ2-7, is KAGVTQTPRYLIKTRGQQVTLSCSPISGHRSVSWYQQTPGQGLQFLFEYFSETQRNKGNFPGRFSGRQFSNSRSEMNVSTLELGDSALYLCASSLAPGTSPYEQYFGPGTRLTVT.

The CDR3 bases are TGTGCCAGCAGTTCCCTGGGACAGGGAAATAATTCACCCCTCCACTTT. Encoded protein: CASSSLGQGNNSPLHF. The chain carries TRBV6-5 and TRBJ1-6; 9 nucleotides agree with TRBD1. Germline trimming cut 4 bases from V and 5 bases from J; bases unmatched to any gene: 6. The CDR3 covers 16 residues. In germline, CDR1 is MNHEY, CDR2 SVGAGI.

The CDR3 DNA reads as TGTGCCAGCAGTGAAGCGCCACGGTCAGGGTCGGGAAAACTGTTTTTT. Amino acids: CASSEAPRSGSGKLFF. The V and J genes are TRBV6-1 and TRBJ1-4; D is perhaps TRBD1 (5 bases). Germline lookup yields CDR1 MNHNS and CDR2 SASEGT. The CDR3 covers 16 residues. Between the trimmed V and J ends, which lost 0 bases and 10 bases, there was a span of 18 bases.

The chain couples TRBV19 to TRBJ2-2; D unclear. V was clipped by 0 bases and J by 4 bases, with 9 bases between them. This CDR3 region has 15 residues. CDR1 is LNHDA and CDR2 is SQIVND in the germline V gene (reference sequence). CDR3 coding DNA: TGTGCCAGTAGTATAGATGGCGTTTCCACCGGGGAGCTGTTTTTT. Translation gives CASSIDGVSTGELFF.

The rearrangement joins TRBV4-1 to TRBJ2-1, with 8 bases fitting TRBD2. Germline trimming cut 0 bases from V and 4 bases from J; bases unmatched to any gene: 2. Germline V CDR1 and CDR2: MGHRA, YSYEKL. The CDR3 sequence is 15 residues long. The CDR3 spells CASSQESGGYNEQFF. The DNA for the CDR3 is TGCGCCAGCAGCCAAGAGAGCGGGGGATACAATGAGCAGTTCTTC.

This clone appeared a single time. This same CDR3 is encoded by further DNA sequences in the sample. The CDR3 region is CASSSQENTEAFF. The CDR3 bases are TGTGCCAGCAGTTCACAGGAGAACACTGAAGCTTTCTTT. V usage is TRBV7-2 and J usage is TRBJ1-1, with a possible D match to TRBD1 (5 bases). Germline loops: CDR1 SGHTA, CDR2 FQGNSA. V lost 6 bases to trimming and J lost 1 base, with 9 bases between them. This CDR3 is 13 amino acids long. Based on the CDR3 plus reference TRBV7-2 and TRBJ1-1, the full variable domain is GAGVSQSPSNKVTEKGKDVELRCDPISGHTALYWYRQSLGQGLEFLIYFQGNSAPDKSGLPSDRFSAERTGGSVSTLTIQRTQQEDSAVYLCASSSQENTEAFFGQGTRLTVV.

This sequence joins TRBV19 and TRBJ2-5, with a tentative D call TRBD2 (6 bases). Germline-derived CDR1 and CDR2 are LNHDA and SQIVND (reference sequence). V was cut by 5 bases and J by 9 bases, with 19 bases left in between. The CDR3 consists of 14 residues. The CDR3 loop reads CASSPQGDSAAQYF. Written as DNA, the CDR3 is TGTGCCAGTAGTCCCCAAGGGGACTCCGCGGCCCAGTACTTC. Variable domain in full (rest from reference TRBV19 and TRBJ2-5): DGGITQSPKYLFRKEGQNVTLSCEQNLNHDAMYWYRQDPGQGLRLIYYSQIVNDFQKGDIAEGYSVSREKKESFPLTVTSAQKNPTAFYLCASSPQGDSAAQYFGPGTRLLVL.

The chain's CDR3 is CASSGGTSSSYNEQFF. CDR3 in DNA: TGTGCCAGCAGCGGAGGGACTTCCAGCTCCTACAATGAGCAGTTCTTC. The V call is TRBV7-9, the J call TRBJ2-1; D is possibly TRBD2 (6 bases). Germline V gene lookup returns CDR1 SEHNR and CDR2 FQNEAQ (reference sequence). The CDR3 is 16 residues long. Trimming took off 5 bases at V and 0 bases at J, with 14 bases between the two ends.

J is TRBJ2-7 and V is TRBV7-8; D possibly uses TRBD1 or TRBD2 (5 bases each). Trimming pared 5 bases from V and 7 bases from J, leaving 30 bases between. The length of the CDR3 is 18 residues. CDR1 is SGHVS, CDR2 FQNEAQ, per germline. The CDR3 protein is CASSPFSDRDLFFIEQYF. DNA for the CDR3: TGTGCCAGCAGCCCATTCTCCGATAGGGACCTATTTTTTATAGAGCAGTACTTC.

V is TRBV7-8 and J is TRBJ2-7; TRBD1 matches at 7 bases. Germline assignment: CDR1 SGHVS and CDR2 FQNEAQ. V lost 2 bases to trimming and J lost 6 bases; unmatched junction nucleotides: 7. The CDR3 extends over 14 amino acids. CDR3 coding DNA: TGTGCCAGCAGCTTAAGTTTGGGACAGACCGAGCAGTACTTC. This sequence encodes CASSLSLGQTEQYF. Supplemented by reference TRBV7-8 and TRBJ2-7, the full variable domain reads GAGVSQSPRYKVAKRGQDVALRCDPISGHVSLFWYQQALGQGPEFLTYFQNEAQLDKSGLPSDRFFAERPEGSVSTLKIQRTQQEDSAVYLCASSLSLGQTEQYFGPGTRLTVT.